The entry that follows covers one T cell receptor beta chain sequence. What it binds is not known. The CDR3 length is 11 residues. V shed 4 bases and J shed 8 bases, with 7 bases lying between them. Germline V CDR1 and CDR2: LNHDA, SQIVND (reference sequence). These donors, healthy bone marrow donors, were studied. The PCR had 60 Vbeta and 13 Jbeta primers. Original processing methods: In a later analysis, of tens of millions of unique beta chains, roughly 9.9 million appeared in at least two donors. Some clones are missing from TCRdb's copy, which holds only in-frame ones; the method was immunoSEQ multiplex PCR. The D gene and trimming were derived from the DNA, and the V and J assignments and clone size from that table. The data show some 140,000 clones, 74% seen once. The source of the sample is a study of cytomegalovirus exposure and HLA in healthy donors. Overall study context: From HLA-typed donors, an early data release held tens of millions of unique TCRs.

General study results and limits: In vitro, three CMV-associated chains proved specific for CMV antigens.

The TCR sequence derives from a young man in good health and CMV-seropositive. The sample consisted of PBMCs. This sequence joins TRBV19 and TRBJ2-3; D is possibly TRBD1 (5 bases). CDR3 DNA sequence: TGTGCCAGTAGTACCCAGGGTACGCAGTATTTT. Translating it yields CASSTQGTQYF.